The next 25 T cell receptor beta chains were all read from a single sample in a study of siplizumab effects on memory and regulatory T cells. Profiled with immunoSEQ multiplex PCR; TCRdb holds only in-frame clones, not every one. The data contain roughly 25,000 clones, approximately 80% of them seen just once; the ten biggest clones take up under 30%. The material sequenced was memory CD4+ T cells sorted from blood. Receptor source: a human donor in good health.

Points on this clone: The same CDR3 arises from other DNA sequences in this sample as well. The V and J genes are TRBV13 and TRBJ2-1, with TRBD2 matching over 8 bases. The V gene's germline CDR1 is PRHDT and CDR2 FYEKMQ (reference sequence). Germline trimming cut 6 bases from V and 12 bases from J; bases unmatched to any gene: 13. CDR3 size: 14 residues. The CDR3: CASRRGTGTSRQFF. CDR3 nucleotides: TGTGCCAGCAGGCGAGGCACTGGGACTAGTCGGCAGTTCTTC. The entire variable domain, with the rest obtained from reference TRBV13 and TRBJ2-1, is as follows: AAGVIQSPRHLIKEKRETATLKCYPIPRHDTVYWYQQGPGQDPQFLISFYEKMQSDKGSIPDRFSAQQFSDYHSELNMSSLELGDSALYFCASRRGTGTSRQFFGPGTRLTVL.

The chain links TRBV5-1 to TRBJ2-3; D unresolved. Trimming removed 2 bases at V and 1 base at J, with 14 bases between. The CDR3 covers 16 residues. The germline V gene has CDR1 SGHRS and CDR2 YFSETQ. In DNA form, the CDR3 reads TGCGCCAGCAGCTTAAATCGTCGAGGCGGCACAGATACGCAGTATTTT. Amino acids: CASSLNRRGGTDTQYF.

The chain uses TRBV19 and TRBJ1-2, with D possibly being TRBD1 (5 bases). Germline V CDR1 and CDR2: LNHDA, SQIVND (reference sequence). Trimming took 4 bases from V and 4 from J, leaving 19 bases between them. This CDR3 region has 16 residues. In DNA, the CDR3 is TGTGCCAGTAGTACCCCCGGACGGGGGGTCGGCTATGGCTACACCTTC. Its protein is CASSTPGRGVGYGYTF.

This clone was picked up a small number of times. The V gene is TRBV7-2, the J gene TRBJ2-1; 12 bases are a match to TRBD2. The junction had 5 bases not matched to a gene; V was cut back by 6 bases and J by 8 bases. The CDR3 consists of 14 residues. Germline-derived CDR1 and CDR2 are SGHTA and FQGNSA. CDR3 loop: CASSRTSGNDEQFF. The DNA of the CDR3 is TGTGCCAGCAGTCGGACTAGCGGGAACGATGAGCAGTTCTTC.

The genes are TRBV6-4 and TRBJ2-3; weak D call: TRBD1 (6 bases). The CDR3 length is 13 residues. Germline CDR1 reads MRHNA; CDR2 reads SNTAGT. V was shortened by 5 bases and J by 4 bases, with 10 bases between the two germline ends. The CDR3 reads CASSYRTADTQYF. In nucleotides, the CDR3 is TGTGCCAGCAGTTACCGGACAGCAGATACGCAGTATTTT.

The J gene is TRBJ2-7, the V gene TRBV29-1, with unresolved D. CDR3 length: 11 residues. V lost 6 bases, J lost 4 bases, and 10 bases lay in between. CDR1 SQVTM and CDR2 ANQGSEA come from the germline V gene. The CDR3 sequence: CSVWQDYEQYF. CDR3 bases: TGCAGCGTGTGGCAGGATTACGAGCAGTACTTC.

The CDR3 sequence: CASSPQGATEAFF. CDR3 bases: TGTGCCAGCAGTCCGCAGGGGGCCACTGAAGCTTTCTTT. The J gene is TRBJ1-1, the V gene TRBV6-5, with 8 bases matching TRBD1. The CDR3 has 13 amino acids. Germline V gene data show CDR1 as MNHEY and CDR2 as SVGAGI. J lost 4 bases, V lost 5 bases, and 3 bases had no gene match.

V gene TRBV2 combines with J gene TRBJ2-6, with a weak D call TRBD1 (6 bases). CDR3 length equals 15 residues. Germline lookup yields CDR1 SNHLY and CDR2 FYNNEI. V gave up 6 bases and J gave up 2 bases, with 11 bases separating them. The CDR3 sequence is CASRQSGAGANVLTF. Here the CDR3 DNA reads TGTGCCAGCAGGCAGTCAGGGGCTGGGGCCAACGTCCTGACTTTC.

This clone came up once. V is TRBV5-6 and J is TRBJ1-2, with 7 bases lining up with TRBD1. CDR1 is SGHDT, CDR2 YYEEEE, per germline. The CDR3 covers 13 residues. J lost 8 bases, V lost 0 bases, and 4 bases had no gene match. The CDR3, as DNA: TGTGCCAGCAGCTTGGACAGGGGAAGGGGCTACACCTTC. It specifies CASSLDRGRGYTF.

This clone was seen once. The rearrangement joins TRBV29-1 to TRBJ2-1; TRBD2 agrees at 8 bases. Germline V gene sequence: CDR1 SQVTM, CDR2 ANQGSEA. The CDR3 contains 14 residues. The CDR3 region has the DNA TGCAGTTACATCCGGGGGGGGTCCTACAATGAGCAGTTCTTC. Its translation is CSYIRGGSYNEQFF.

This chain uses TRBV30 with TRBJ1-1; a weak D match, TRBD1 (5 bases). V was shortened by 3 bases and J by 5 bases, with 7 bases between the two germline ends. CDR1 and CDR2 from the germline V gene are GTSNPN and SVGIG (reference sequence). The CDR3 runs 11 residues. In DNA, the CDR3 is TGTGCCTGGAGCCGACAGACTGAAGCTTTCTTT. Translation gives CAWSRQTEAFF. The full variable domain, rest sourced from reference TRBV30 and TRBJ1-1, is SQTIHQWPATLVQPVGSPLSLECTVEGTSNPNLYWYRQAAGRGLQLLFYSVGIGQISSEVPQNLSASRPQDRQFILSSKKLLLSDSGFYLCAWSRQTEAFFGQGTRLTVV.

This clone was detected only a few times. V is TRBV15 and J is TRBJ1-4; 7 bases line up with TRBD1. The CDR3 spans 15 residues. Germline V gives CDR1 LNHNV, CDR2 YYDKDF (reference sequence). J was trimmed by 7 bases and V by 1 base; bases with no gene match: 6. CDR3 DNA: TGTGCCACCAGCAGAGGACAGGGTTCTTCTGAAAAACTGTTTTTT. This gives the protein CATSRGQGSSEKLFF.

The chain recombines TRBV7-3 with TRBJ2-5; D uncertain. V lost 1 base, J lost 5 bases, and 11 bases lay in between. Germline V gene lookup returns CDR1 SGHTA and CDR2 FQGTGA. CDR3 length equals 14 residues. The CDR3 coding sequence is TGTGCCAGCAGCTTAAATGCGGTTGCGGAGACCCAGTACTTC. Translation gives CASSLNAVAETQYF.

The chain employs TRBV11-3 and TRBJ2-3; D is ambiguous. V was shortened by 5 bases and J by 3 bases, with 18 bases between the two germline ends. The CDR3 contains 16 residues. Germline CDR1 and CDR2: SGHNT and YENEEA. CDR3 sequence: CASSPGKGRGTDTQYF. Here the CDR3 DNA reads TGTGCCAGCAGCCCCGGAAAAGGCAGAGGAACAGATACGCAGTATTTT.

The chain is built from TRBV7-2 and TRBJ2-1; 14 positions agree with TRBD2. V lost 3 bases and J lost 5; bases outside the gene matches: 6. The CDR3 runs 17 residues. Per germline, CDR1 SGHTA and CDR2 FQGNSA. The CDR3 bases are TGTGCCAGCAGCTTTCTCGGGACTAGCGGGAGAAACAATGAGCAGTTCTTC. This encodes CASSFLGTSGRNNEQFF.

The count of this clone is one. This chain connects TRBV11-3 to TRBJ2-7; TRBD2 might be the D (5 bases). V was shortened by 3 bases and J by 0 bases, with 9 bases between the two germline ends. Germline V gene data show CDR1 as SGHNT and CDR2 as YENEEA. The CDR3 sequence is 14 residues long. CDR3 protein: CASSLSLASYEQYF. In DNA, the CDR3 is TGTGCCAGCAGCTTGTCTCTAGCCTCCTACGAGCAGTACTTC.

The chain is built from TRBV5-4 and TRBJ2-3; 7 nucleotides line up with TRBD1. J was trimmed by 4 bases and V by 2 bases; bases with no gene match: 4. Per germline, CDR1 SGHNT and CDR2 YYREEE (reference sequence). The length of the CDR3 is 14 residues. The CDR3 region has the DNA TGTGCCAGCAGCTTTAGGGGGCGCTCAGATACGCAGTATTTT. This gives the protein CASSFRGRSDTQYF.

The V and J genes are TRBV23-1 and TRBJ2-1; D unresolved. TRBV23-1 is noted as an ORF with a role that remains uncertain. There are 15 residues in the CDR3. Trimming took 3 bases from V and 0 from J, leaving 9 bases between them. CDR3 region: CASSQVQSSYNEQFF. DNA for the CDR3: TGCGCCAGCAGTCAGGTACAGAGCTCCTACAATGAGCAGTTCTTC.

The chain has TRBV30 and TRBJ1-4, with TRBD1 matching over 8 bases. CDR1 is GTSNPN and CDR2 is SVGIG in the germline V gene (reference sequence). V shed 0 bases and J 10 bases; nucleotides not matched to a gene: 4. The CDR3 spans 13 residues. The CDR3 is CAWSVGQGRKLFF. Written as DNA, the CDR3 is TGTGCCTGGAGTGTAGGACAGGGACGAAAACTGTTTTTT.

The chain recombines TRBV28 with TRBJ1-1; 7 positions match TRBD1. There are 16 residues in the CDR3. V was pared by 4 bases and J by 1 base, with 9 bases of the junction left unmatched. Germline CDR1 MDHEN, CDR2 SYDVKM. In DNA form, the CDR3 reads TGTGCCAGCAGTTCACCCAGGACAGGTACGAACACTGAAGCTTTCTTT. Protein sequence: CASSSPRTGTNTEAFF.

The chain links TRBV27 to TRBJ1-2, with 9 bases matching TRBD1. This CDR3 spans 14 amino acids. V lost 0 bases, J lost 5 bases, and 1 base stayed unmatched. Germline CDR1 reads MNHEY; CDR2 reads SMNVEV (reference sequence). CDR3 sequence (DNA): TGTGCCAGCAGTTTATCCGGACAGGGGTATGGCTACACCTTC. Encoded protein: CASSLSGQGYGYTF.

This clone was seen a single time. J is TRBJ2-7 and V is TRBV4-1, with no clear D. CDR1 is MGHRA and CDR2 is YSYEKL in the germline V gene. The CDR3 runs to 15 residues. Trimming removed 1 base at V and 4 bases at J, with 14 bases between. The CDR3: CASSQGLVQAYEQYF. CDR3 sequence (DNA): TGCGCCAGCAGCCAAGGGCTAGTTCAGGCATACGAGCAGTACTTC.

V usage is TRBV21-1 and J usage is TRBJ2-5; the D call TRBD2 from the table was never checked on the DNA. TRBV21-1 is labeled a pseudogene. The CDR3 runs 14 residues. CDR3 in DNA: TGTGCCAGCAGCAAACTCGAGGGCCCCGAGACCCAGTACTTC. The encoded protein is CASSKLEGPETQYF.

In this sample, this clone turned up a few times. V gene TRBV7-2 combines with J gene TRBJ1-5, with TRBD1 matching over 10 bases. Per the germline V gene, CDR1 is SGHTA and CDR2 is FQGNSA. The CDR3 totals 13 residues. The V segment lost 7 bases and the J segment 6 bases; nucleotides outside the gene matches: 3. The CDR3 region has the DNA TGTGCCAGCACCCGGACAGGGGGTCAGCCCCAGCATTTT. Amino acids: CASTRTGGQPQHF.

The CDR3 DNA is TGTGCCAGCAGCCAAATCGACAGGATCGGTTTCGAGCAGTACTTC. Its translation: CASSQIDRIGFEQYF. The chain is built from TRBV14 and TRBJ2-7, with D possibly being TRBD1 (6 bases). Trimming cost V 2 bases and J 6 bases, with 17 bases left between them. The CDR3 has 15 residues. Germline V gives CDR1 SGHDN, CDR2 FVKESK.